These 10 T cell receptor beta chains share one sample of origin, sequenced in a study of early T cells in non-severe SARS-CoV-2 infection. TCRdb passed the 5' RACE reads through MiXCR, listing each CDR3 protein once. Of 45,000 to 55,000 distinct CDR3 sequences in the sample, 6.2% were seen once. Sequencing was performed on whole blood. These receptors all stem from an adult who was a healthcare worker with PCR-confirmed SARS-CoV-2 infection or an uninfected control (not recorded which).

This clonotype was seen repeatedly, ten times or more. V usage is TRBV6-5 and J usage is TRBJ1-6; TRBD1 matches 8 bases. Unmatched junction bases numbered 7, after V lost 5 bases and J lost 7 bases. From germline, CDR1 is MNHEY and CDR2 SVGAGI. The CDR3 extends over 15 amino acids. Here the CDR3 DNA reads TGTGCCAGCAGTACCAGACAGGGGCTAAATTCACCCCTCCACTTT. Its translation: CASSTRQGLNSPLHF.

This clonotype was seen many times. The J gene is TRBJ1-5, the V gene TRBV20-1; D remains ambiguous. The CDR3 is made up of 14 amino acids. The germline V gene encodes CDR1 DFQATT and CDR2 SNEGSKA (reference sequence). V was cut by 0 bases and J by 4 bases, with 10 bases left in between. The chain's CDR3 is CSAREHSGNQPQHF. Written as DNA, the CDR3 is TGCAGTGCTAGAGAACACAGCGGGAATCAGCCCCAGCATTTT.

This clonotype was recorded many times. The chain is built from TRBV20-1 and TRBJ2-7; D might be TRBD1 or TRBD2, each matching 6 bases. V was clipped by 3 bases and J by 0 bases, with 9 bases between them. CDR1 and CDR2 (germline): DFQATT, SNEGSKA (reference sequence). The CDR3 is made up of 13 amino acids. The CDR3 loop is CSASTGASYEQYF. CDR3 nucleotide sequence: TGCAGTGCTAGCACGGGGGCCTCCTACGAGCAGTACTTC.

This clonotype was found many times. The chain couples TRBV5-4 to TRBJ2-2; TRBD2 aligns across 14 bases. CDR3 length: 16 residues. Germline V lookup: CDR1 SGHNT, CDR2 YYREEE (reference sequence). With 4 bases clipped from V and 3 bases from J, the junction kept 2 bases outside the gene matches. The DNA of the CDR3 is TGTGCCAGCAGCCTGGGACTAGCGGGAGACACCGGGGAGCTGTTTTTT. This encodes CASSLGLAGDTGELFF.

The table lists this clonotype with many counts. As DNA, the CDR3 is TGTGCCAGCAGCCCGACAGGGTCGAGCACTGAAGCTTTCTTT. Protein product: CASSPTGSSTEAFF. The chain recombines TRBV6-6 with TRBJ1-1, with 7 bases identical to TRBD1. The trim removed 6 bases at V and 4 bases at J, leaving 8 bases unmatched. Germline V gene lookup returns CDR1 MNHNY and CDR2 SVGAGI (reference sequence). The CDR3 contains 14 residues.

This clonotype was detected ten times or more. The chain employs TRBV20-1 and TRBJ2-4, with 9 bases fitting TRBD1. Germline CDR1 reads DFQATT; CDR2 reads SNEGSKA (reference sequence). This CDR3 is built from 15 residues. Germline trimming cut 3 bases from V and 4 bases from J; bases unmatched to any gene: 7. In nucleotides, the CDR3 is TGCAGTGCTAGGCTGGGACAGGGAACGAAAAACATTCAGTACTTC. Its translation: CSARLGQGTKNIQYF.

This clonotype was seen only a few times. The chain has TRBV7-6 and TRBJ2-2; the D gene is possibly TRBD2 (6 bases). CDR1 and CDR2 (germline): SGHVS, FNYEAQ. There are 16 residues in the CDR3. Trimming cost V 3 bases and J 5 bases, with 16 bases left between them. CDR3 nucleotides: TGTGCCAGCAGCTTCGGGCCCACCGCGGGGACCGGGGAGCTGTTTTTT. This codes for CASSFGPTAGTGELFF. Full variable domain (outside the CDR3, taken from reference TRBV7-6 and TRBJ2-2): GAGVSQSPRYKVTKRGQDVALRCDPISGHVSLYWYRQALGQGPEFLTYFNYEAQQDKSGLPNDRFSAERPEGSISTLTIQRTEQRDSAMYRCASSFGPTAGTGELFFGEGSRLTVL.

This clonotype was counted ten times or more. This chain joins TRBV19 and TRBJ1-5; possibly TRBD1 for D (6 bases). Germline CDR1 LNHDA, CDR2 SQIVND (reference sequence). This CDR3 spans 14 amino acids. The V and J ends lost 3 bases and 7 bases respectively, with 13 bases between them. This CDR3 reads CASSIPGAGQPQHF. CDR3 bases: TGTGCCAGTAGTATCCCAGGGGCCGGACAGCCCCAGCATTTT.

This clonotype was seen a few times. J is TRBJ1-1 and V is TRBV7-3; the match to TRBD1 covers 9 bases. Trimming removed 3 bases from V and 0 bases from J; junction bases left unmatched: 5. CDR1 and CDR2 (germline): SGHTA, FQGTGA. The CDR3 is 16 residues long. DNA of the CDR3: TGTGCCAGCAGCTTCGGACAGGGGAGGGTGAACACTGAAGCTTTCTTT. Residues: CASSFGQGRVNTEAFF.

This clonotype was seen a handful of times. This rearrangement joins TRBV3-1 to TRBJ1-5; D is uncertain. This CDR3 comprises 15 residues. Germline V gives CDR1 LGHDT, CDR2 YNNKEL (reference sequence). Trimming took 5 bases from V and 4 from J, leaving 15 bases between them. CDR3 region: CASSVGPARNQPQHF. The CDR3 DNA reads TGTGCCAGCAGCGTCGGGCCGGCTCGTAATCAGCCCCAGCATTTT.